A selection of T cell receptor beta chains follows, all from one sample in a study of blood T cell repertoires in COVID-19. Sequencing was performed with immunoSEQ multiplex PCR; in TCRdb, only in-frame clones are kept and a portion is missing. The sample consists of over 120,000 clones, approximately 80% of them appearing once. Sequencing was performed on peripheral blood. These receptors originate from a man between 65 and 85 years old who had recovered from COVID-19. The CDR3 runs from the conserved cysteine through the conserved F or W. The D gene is left open where the match is weak. The size entry is marked missing in some rows and otherwise reads once, few, many or a size class.

D gene: TRBD2
clone size: few
J gene: TRBJ2-7
V gene: TRBV4-1
CDR3 DNA: TGCGCCAGCAGCCAACTAGCGGGAGGTACCTACGAGCAGTACTTC
CDR3 protein: CASSQLAGGTYEQYF

D gene: .
clone size: .
J gene: TRBJ1-5
V gene: TRBV15
CDR3 DNA: TGTGCCACCAGCAGAGATCGGAACAACGGGCAGCCCCAGCATTTT
CDR3 protein: CATSRDRNNGQPQHF

D gene: .
clone size: .
J gene: TRBJ1-2
V gene: TRBV9
CDR3 DNA: TGTGCCAGCAGCGTCGGGACTTTTGGCTACACCTTC
CDR3 protein: CASSVGTFGYTF

D gene: TRBD1
clone size: once
J gene: TRBJ2-3
V gene: TRBV15
CDR3 DNA: TGTGCCACCAGCTCCTTAACAGGGGTGTGGACGCAGTATTTT
CDR3 protein: CATSSLTGVWTQYF

D gene: TRBD1
clone size: .
J gene: TRBJ2-7
V gene: TRBV2
CDR3 DNA: TGTGCCAGCAGTGCTGATGTCGGACAGGGTTCATACGAGCAGTACTTC
CDR3 protein: CASSADVGQGSYEQYF

D gene: .
clone size: .
J gene: TRBJ1-4
V gene: TRBV5-6
CDR3 DNA: TGTGCCAGCAGCCTTACCGGGGTTAATGAAAAACTGTTTTTT
CDR3 protein: CASSLTGVNEKLFF

D gene: .
clone size: .
J gene: TRBJ1-2
V gene: TRBV30
CDR3 DNA: TGTGCCTGGAGTCACGACACAGGATATGGCTACACCTTC
CDR3 protein: CAWSHDTGYGYTF

D gene: .
clone size: .
J gene: TRBJ2-2
V gene: TRBV5-4
CDR3 DNA: TGTGCCAGCAGCTTAACGGGAAACACCGGGGAGCTGTTTTTT
CDR3 protein: CASSLTGNTGELFF

D gene: .
clone size: .
J gene: TRBJ2-1
V gene: TRBV7-2
CDR3 DNA: TGTGCCAGTCGATCCGGGACCTACAATGAGCAGTTCTTC
CDR3 protein: CASRSGTYNEQFF

D gene: .
clone size: once
J gene: TRBJ2-2
V gene: TRBV6-5
CDR3 DNA: TGTGCCAGCAGTTACGGGAGGACGAACACCGGGGAGCTGTTTTTT
CDR3 protein: CASSYGRTNTGELFF

D gene: TRBD2
clone size: .
J gene: TRBJ2-3
V gene: TRBV13
CDR3 DNA: TGTGCCAGCAGCTCCGTGGGACTAGCGGGATCAGATACGCAGTATTTT
CDR3 protein: CASSSVGLAGSDTQYF

D gene: TRBD2
clone size: .
J gene: TRBJ2-2
V gene: TRBV5-6
CDR3 DNA: TGTGCCAGCAGCTTGGCGCGGACTAGCGGGAGGAACACCGGGGAGCTGTTTTTT
CDR3 protein: CASSLARTSGRNTGELFF

D gene: .
clone size: .
J gene: TRBJ1-2
V gene: TRBV29-1
CDR3 DNA: TGCAGCGTTTTCCCCGGCGGGGATGGCTACACCTTC
CDR3 protein: CSVFPGGDGYTF

D gene: .
clone size: once
J gene: TRBJ2-3
V gene: TRBV7-2
CDR3 DNA: TGTGCCAGCAGCTTACTGGCGGGATTCGGGTTGGGGACAGATACGCAGTATTTT
CDR3 protein: CASSLLAGFGLGTDTQYF

D gene: .
clone size: .
J gene: TRBJ2-3
V gene: TRBV7-2
CDR3 DNA: TGTGCCAGCAGCTTAGGGACATGGGGTACAGATACGCAGTATTTT
CDR3 protein: CASSLGTWGTDTQYF

D gene: TRBD2
clone size: .
J gene: TRBJ2-7
V gene: TRBV5-5
CDR3 DNA: TGTGCCAGCAGCAGCGGGACTAGTCGATACTACGAGCAGTACTTC
CDR3 protein: CASSSGTSRYYEQYF

D gene: .
clone size: once
J gene: TRBJ2-5
V gene: TRBV12-3/TRBV12-4
CDR3 DNA: TGTGCCAGCAGGTCGGGAGTATGGGAGACCCAGTACTTC
CDR3 protein: CASRSGVWETQYF

D gene: .
clone size: .
J gene: TRBJ2-1
V gene: TRBV7-3
CDR3 DNA: TGTGCCAGCAGCTTAACAGGCGGGAATGAGCAGTTCTTC
CDR3 protein: CASSLTGGNEQFF

D gene: .
clone size: few
J gene: TRBJ2-1
V gene: TRBV19
CDR3 DNA: TGTGCCAGTAGGAGGGGGCGCGGAAGGGAGCGGGTCTACAATGAGCAGTTCTTC
CDR3 protein: CASRRGRGRERVYNEQFF

D gene: .
clone size: .
J gene: TRBJ1-1
V gene: TRBV5-1
CDR3 DNA: TGCGCCAGCAGCTTGGAGGACAGCCCTGAAGCTTTCTTT
CDR3 protein: CASSLEDSPEAFF

D gene: .
clone size: once
J gene: TRBJ2-2
V gene: TRBV2
CDR3 DNA: TGTGCCAGCAGCGAACTACCTTCCGGGGAGCTGTTTTTT
CDR3 protein: CASSELPSGELFF

D gene: .
clone size: once
J gene: TRBJ1-2
V gene: TRBV5-4
CDR3 DNA: TGTGCCAGCAGCTTGGCGACAGGTTACGACTATGGCTACACCTTC
CDR3 protein: CASSLATGYDYGYTF

D gene: .
clone size: once
J gene: TRBJ2-3
V gene: TRBV5-1
CDR3 DNA: TGCGCCAGCAAGGAGCGGGCGAACACAGATACGCAGTATTTT
CDR3 protein: CASKERANTDTQYF

D gene: .
clone size: .
J gene: TRBJ2-3
V gene: TRBV10-2
CDR3 DNA: TGCGCCAGCAGTCTGGGCTCGGTCACAGATACGCAGTATTTT
CDR3 protein: CASSLGSVTDTQYF

D gene: .
clone size: .
J gene: TRBJ2-2
V gene: TRBV24-1
CDR3 DNA: TGTGCCACCAGTGATTCCCTATACACCGGGGAGCTGTTTTTT
CDR3 protein: CATSDSLYTGELFF

D gene: .
clone size: .
J gene: TRBJ2-5
V gene: TRBV9
CDR3 DNA: TGTGCCAGCAGCGTCGAACGGGAGCCGAAGACCCAGTACTTC
CDR3 protein: CASSVEREPKTQYF

D gene: .
clone size: .
J gene: TRBJ1-2
V gene: TRBV7-9
CDR3 DNA: TGTGCCAGCAGCCCGGGAGGGGAGGGCTACACCTTC
CDR3 protein: CASSPGGEGYTF

D gene: .
clone size: once
J gene: TRBJ2-2
V gene: TRBV4-3
CDR3 DNA: TGCGCCAGCAGCCAAGCCTGGCGGGGGAACACCGGGGAGCTGTTTTTT
CDR3 protein: CASSQAWRGNTGELFF

D gene: TRBD2
clone size: .
J gene: TRBJ2-7
V gene: TRBV7-9
CDR3 DNA: TGTGCCAGCAGCTTAGAGGGGTTAGCGGGAGTCTACGAGCAGTACTTC
CDR3 protein: CASSLEGLAGVYEQYF

D gene: TRBD2
clone size: .
J gene: TRBJ2-7
V gene: TRBV29-1
CDR3 DNA: TGCAGCGCCACGGAGCGGGGCTTCCACGAGCAGTACTTC
CDR3 protein: CSATERGFHEQYF

D gene: TRBD1
clone size: .
J gene: TRBJ2-3
V gene: TRBV7-9
CDR3 DNA: TGTGCCAGCAGCGCCCGGGACAGGGGAAACACAGATACGCAGTATTTT
CDR3 protein: CASSARDRGNTDTQYF

D gene: TRBD1
clone size: .
J gene: TRBJ1-1
V gene: TRBV7-6
CDR3 DNA: TGTGCCAGCAGCCAAGGACAGGGACAAAGTAACGCTGAAGCTTTCTTT
CDR3 protein: CASSQGQGQSNAEAFF

D gene: .
clone size: few
J gene: TRBJ2-2
V gene: TRBV5-1
CDR3 DNA: TGCGCCAGCAGCTTGGGACAGACAACTAACACCGGGGAGCTGTTTTTT
CDR3 protein: CASSLGQTTNTGELFF

D gene: .
clone size: .
J gene: TRBJ2-7
V gene: TRBV10-1
CDR3 DNA: TGCGCCAGCAGTGATAACTTCATCTACGAGCAGTACTTC
CDR3 protein: CASSDNFIYEQYF

D gene: TRBD2
clone size: few
J gene: TRBJ2-2
V gene: TRBV5-6
CDR3 DNA: TGTGCCAGCAGCTCCCCACCACTAGCGGGCCTTAGATTCACCGGGGAGCTGTTTTTT
CDR3 protein: CASSSPPLAGLRFTGELFF

D gene: TRBD2
clone size: .
J gene: TRBJ2-1
V gene: TRBV6-1
CDR3 DNA: TGTGCCAGCAGTGGTTTAGCGGGAGGCTCCTACAATGAGCAGTTCTTC
CDR3 protein: CASSGLAGGSYNEQFF

D gene: .
clone size: .
J gene: TRBJ2-1
V gene: TRBV7-2
CDR3 DNA: TGTGCCAGCACCCTTAGCTTCTACAATGAGCAGTTCTTC
CDR3 protein: CASTLSFYNEQFF

D gene: TRBD1
clone size: .
J gene: TRBJ1-1
V gene: TRBV5-5
CDR3 DNA: TGTGCCAGCAGCTTCCCACAGGGGGTAGATACTGAAGCTTTCTTT
CDR3 protein: CASSFPQGVDTEAFF

D gene: TRBD1
clone size: .
J gene: TRBJ2-7
V gene: TRBV18
CDR3 DNA: TGTGCCAGCTCAGCAGACAGGGCGTGGAACGAGCAGTACTTC
CDR3 protein: CASSADRAWNEQYF

D gene: TRBD2
clone size: .
J gene: TRBJ2-3
V gene: TRBV6-5
CDR3 DNA: TGTGCCAGCAGACGCGAGAGGACTAGCTTGGGTACGCAGTATTTT
CDR3 protein: CASRRERTSLGTQYF

D gene: .
clone size: .
J gene: TRBJ2-2
V gene: TRBV6-5
CDR3 DNA: TGTGCCAGCAGGGTAACTAGCCCGAACACCGGGGAGCTGTTTTTT
CDR3 protein: CASRVTSPNTGELFF

D gene: .
clone size: .
J gene: TRBJ1-2
V gene: TRBV5-1
CDR3 DNA: TGCGCCAGCAGCGGCCGGGACACTCCGTATACCTTC
CDR3 protein: CASSGRDTPYTF

D gene: TRBD1
clone size: .
J gene: TRBJ1-2
V gene: TRBV6-5
CDR3 DNA: TGTGCCAGCGGGACAGGGGGGAGAGGCTACACCTTC
CDR3 protein: CASGTGGRGYTF

D gene: TRBD1
clone size: .
J gene: TRBJ1-5
V gene: TRBV18
CDR3 DNA: TGTGCCAGCTCACCGAGCGGTGGAGGGGGCATGCAGCCCCAGCATTTT
CDR3 protein: CASSPSGGGGMQPQHF

D gene: .
clone size: once
J gene: TRBJ2-5
V gene: TRBV2
CDR3 DNA: TGTGCCAGCAGGGGGGACAAACGCTCCCAAGAGACCCAGTACTTC
CDR3 protein: CASRGDKRSQETQYF

D gene: .
clone size: .
J gene: TRBJ2-3
V gene: TRBV5-6
CDR3 DNA: TGTGCCAGCAGCTGGGGTAGCGGCCCTATCCCCCAGTATTTT
CDR3 protein: CASSWGSGPIPQYF

D gene: .
clone size: .
J gene: TRBJ2-7
V gene: TRBV6-6
CDR3 DNA: TGTGCCAGCAGTTACTCGGGCAGGTATGAGCAGTACTTC
CDR3 protein: CASSYSGRYEQYF

D gene: TRBD1
clone size: .
J gene: TRBJ1-2
V gene: TRBV2
CDR3 DNA: TGTGCCAGCAGGTCCGGGACAGCTAACTATGGCTACACCTTC
CDR3 protein: CASRSGTANYGYTF

D gene: .
clone size: .
J gene: TRBJ2-7
V gene: TRBV7-9
CDR3 DNA: TGTGCCAGCAGCTTAGGCCTAGCCCCCGAGCAGTACTTC
CDR3 protein: CASSLGLAPEQYF

D gene: .
clone size: few
J gene: TRBJ2-7
V gene: TRBV19
CDR3 DNA: TGTGCCAGTAGTATAACGGGTTCCTACGAGCAGTACTTC
CDR3 protein: CASSITGSYEQYF

D gene: .
clone size: .
J gene: TRBJ1-5
V gene: TRBV3-1/TRBV3-2
CDR3 DNA: TGTGCCAGCAGCCGGAGTAGCAATCAGCCCCAGCATTTT
CDR3 protein: CASSRSSNQPQHF

D gene: .
clone size: .
J gene: TRBJ1-3
V gene: TRBV7-8
CDR3 DNA: TGTGCCAGCAGCCCCCCGGAGGCTTACACTGGAAACACCATATATTTT
CDR3 protein: CASSPPEAYTGNTIYF

D gene: TRBD2
clone size: .
J gene: TRBJ2-5
V gene: TRBV5-1
CDR3 DNA: TGCGCCAGCAGCGGCTCCGGGACTAGTGCGGAGACCCAGTACTTC
CDR3 protein: CASSGSGTSAETQYF

D gene: TRBD1
clone size: once
J gene: TRBJ2-2
V gene: TRBV11-3
CDR3 DNA: TGTGCCAGCAGCAATACAGGGGGGACCGGGGAGCTGTTTTTT
CDR3 protein: CASSNTGGTGELFF